This T cell receptor (beta chain) appears in the sequencing data of a study of T cells in Graves' hyperthyroidism and ophthalmopathy. Study-wide context: Peripheral blood was secured at the point of initial diagnosis, before any treatment.

The TCR beta CDR3 regions underwent amplification using RNA transcripts as the source. An initial round of RT-PCR targeting the TCR CDR3 relied on the HTBI primer set. TCRdb ran MiXCR on the multiplex PCR reads and lists one entry per CDR3 protein. The top ten clones hold about 3.7% of a sample with roughly 380,000 distinct CDR3 sequences, 19% of them seen once. Ten or more counts support this clonotype. The germline CDR1 and CDR2 sequences are SGHRS and YFSETQ. V was shortened by 2 bases and J by 2 bases, with 14 bases between the two germline ends. The CDR3 loop spans 15 amino acids. The sequence came from a woman younger than 30 with Graves' hyperthyroidism. The source material was blood. The V gene is TRBV5-1, the J gene TRBJ2-7; D is perhaps TRBD1 or TRBD2 (5 bases each). The CDR3 sequence is CASSFSVGVAYEQYF. The CDR3 DNA is TGCGCCAGCAGCTTCTCCGTGGGGGTGGCCTACGAGCAGTACTTC.